This record covers a single T cell receptor beta chain. This clonotype came up many times. Its antigen target is currently unknown. No quality values exist for individual bases; no much larger clone is one base distant. To prepare the library, 5' RACE was applied. Sequencer: Illumina HiSeq 2000. A universal primer binding site was added through template switching, and the final cDNA carried a unique molecular identifier so that TCR cDNA molecules could be counted accurately. First-strand cDNA for TCR alpha and beta chains was synthesized from specific primers in the conserved constant-segment region. To control for contamination, every cDNA library was double barcoded, receiving both a SMART-Mk sample barcode and Illumina barcodes. TruSeq adapter sequences and Illumina sample barcodes were added in two successive PCR steps. The TCR alpha and beta cDNA libraries were sequenced on the Illumina HiSeq platform using custom primers. Processing in the source paper ran as follows. MiGEC was used to process raw reads and extract unique molecular identifiers, and MiXCR was used to find CDR3 positions. For each individual, recombination models were inferred using an EM algorithm with the repgenHMM and IGoR tools. Shared clonotype analysis was performed with the tcR package in R, normalizing sharing by the product of cloneset sizes. Out-of-frame nonproductive sequences were analyzed to study raw recombination free of thymic and clonal selection effects. The raw public data were reprocessed by TCRdb itself: fastp quality trimming at Q25, MiXCR clonotype calling, in-frame beta chains only. All rows with the same CDR3 protein become a single entry with the most common DNA and genes. The authors' filters were not applied to this entry. Here the sample has about 160,000 distinct CDR3 sequences; under 4.5% occur a single time. The ten largest clones add up to approximately 7.7% of the sample.

The sample belongs to a study of identical twins (dated by TCRdb to the mid-2010s). Describing the broader study: TCR alpha and beta repertoires from monozygotic twins, unrelated adults of various ages and cord blood were deep-sequenced to test whether fetal clonotypes persist. Replicate twin experiments were performed at different times using different library preparation protocols to rule out contamination.

Every donor in the study was a healthy Caucasian. Miltenyi CD45RO+ enrichment and human naive T-cell isolation kits were used to isolate memory (CD45RO+) and naive T cells from PBMC. The CDR3 spans 16 residues, from the cysteine through the phenylalanine. Only the CDR3 DNA is retained, 48 bases long and in frame from the first base. The germline V end is reduced by 1 base and the J end by 2 bases; junction bases left unmatched: 3. The germline V gene gives CDR1 as SGHAT and CDR2 as FQNNGV. Points the paper makes about the study in general: Compared with coincidental sharing between unrelated individuals, out-of-frame TCR alpha sequences shared between twins had an excess of sequences with low generation probability. Because the same donors could not be followed over many years, the conclusions depended on cross-sectional statistical analysis. Zero-insertion analyses could be partly confounded by invariant T cells such as MAIT and iNKT, although diverse VJ usage argued against such confounding for most clonotypes. Out-of-frame TCR alpha sharing in monozygotic twins was systematically underestimated by recombination models, whereas sharing between unrelated individuals was in agreement with the recombination models. Fewer insertions were carried by abundant cord blood beta clonotypes; a weaker similar trend was observed in young adult naive repertoires, while no such trend was observed in memory repertoires. The excess sharing between twins in beta out-of-frame sequences was weaker because fewer shared sequences reduced the signal-to-noise ratio.

What was sequenced was memory T cells sorted from blood. Per the publication, the cell subset or site label means: CD45RO+ enriched T cells. Recombination connected TRBV11-2 to TRBJ2-1; 9 bases in the junction line up with TRBD2. The sequence came from a young man in good health. The DNA sequence is as follows: TGTGCCAGCAGCTTAGGGGCGGGAGGGCCCTACAATGAGCAGTTCTTC. Its product reads: CASSLGAGGPYNEQFF. The variable domain in full, with residues beyond the CDR3 obtained from the reference TRBV11-2 and TRBJ2-1 genes, is EAGVAQSPRYKIIEKRQSVAFWCNPISGHATLYWYQQILGQGPKLLIQFQNNGVVDDSQLPKDRFSAERLKGVDSTLKIQPAKLEDSAVYLCASSLGAGGPYNEQFFGPGTRLTVL.